The rows below give T cell receptor beta chains drawn from one sample of a study of T-cell reconstitution after alpha-beta-depleted transplantation in children. TCRdb re-analysed the PCR reads in MiXCR, keeping a single row per CDR3 protein. The sample records some 490,000 distinct CDR3 sequences, around 13% being singletons. The sequenced sample was PBMCs from the stem cell graft donor, obtained from the stem cell graft. Receptors originate from a human donor who donated a stem cell graft to a child with combined immunodeficiency. The CDR3 runs from the conserved cysteine through the conserved F or W. D genes are given only for firm matches. The size entry is marked missing in some rows and otherwise reads once, few, many or a size class.

d_call	v_call	j_call	clone_size	cdr3_nt	cdr3_aa
-	TRBV5-1	TRBJ2-1	few	TGCGCCAGCAGCCGGCGGGACAGTTGGGCCTACAATGAGCAGTTCTTC	CASSRRDSWAYNEQFF
-	TRBV4-3	TRBJ2-3	few	TGCGCCAGCAGCCAAGACGGGGGAGTGGGAGATACGCAGTATTTT	CASSQDGGVGDTQYF
-	TRBV2	TRBJ2-1	once	TGTGCCAGCAGAGAGGTGGGGGGAAACAATGAGCAGTTCTTC	CASREVGGNNEQFF
TRBD2	TRBV20-1	TRBJ2-1	few	TGCAGTGCTGGGCGGACTAGCTACAATGAGCAGTTCTTC	CSAGRTSYNEQFF
-	TRBV2	TRBJ1-1	-	TGTGCCAGCAGTGAAGACAACTCACCGAACACTGAAGCTTTCTTT	CASSEDNSPNTEAFF
-	TRBV27	TRBJ1-1	many	TGTGCCAGCAGTTTCCGCAGGGCCACTGAAGCTTTCTTT	CASSFRRATEAFF
-	TRBV27	TRBJ2-5	-	TGTGCCAGCAGTTTGGTAGGCAGGCAAGAGACCCAGTACTTC	CASSLVGRQETQYF
-	TRBV10-3	TRBJ2-7	many	TGTGCCATCAGTGAGGGGGATGCGTACGAGCAGTACTTC	CAISEGDAYEQYF
TRBD2	TRBV5-1	TRBJ2-3	few	TGCGCCAGCAGCGTCGGACTAGCGGGGAGCACAGATACGCAGTATTTT	CASSVGLAGSTDTQYF
-	TRBV20-1	TRBJ2-7	-	TGCAGTGCTACTTGGGCGGGGCCCGACGAGCAGTACTTC	CSATWAGPDEQYF
-	TRBV6-5	TRBJ2-7	many	TGTGCCAGCAGTTTGTCAGGGAACTACGAGCAGTACTTC	CASSLSGNYEQYF
-	TRBV29-1	TRBJ1-3	many	TGCAGCGTTTGGCCAAGCTCTGGAAACACCATATATTTT	CSVWPSSGNTIYF
-	TRBV7-9	TRBJ1-5	few	TGTGCCAGCAGCTTTTTTGGGGGTGGGCACAATCAGCCCCAGCATTTT	CASSFFGGGHNQPQHF
-	TRBV11-1	TRBJ2-3	-	TGTGCCAGCAGCTTACGGGGGCGGGGAGATACGCAGTATTTT	CASSLRGRGDTQYF
-	TRBV10-3	TRBJ2-4	-	TGTGCCATCGGGCAGGGAAACATTCAGTACTTC	CAIGQGNIQYF
TRBD2	TRBV29-1	TRBJ2-1	-	TGCAGCGATCAAACTAGCGGGGGGGCGGACAATGAGCAGTTCTTC	CSDQTSGGADNEQFF
-	TRBV6-1	TRBJ1-5	many	TGTGCCAGCAGTCCATCAGGGCTCAATCAGCCCCAGCATTTT	CASSPSGLNQPQHF
TRBD1	TRBV12-3/TRBV12-4	TRBJ2-3	many	TGTGCCAGCAGTTTGGGACAGGGGGGTCGCGATACGCAGTATTTT	CASSLGQGGRDTQYF
-	TRBV20-1	TRBJ1-5	few	TGCAGTGCTAGGTCTGGCAGGGAGAATCAGCCCCAGCATTTT	CSARSGRENQPQHF
TRBD2	TRBV20-1	TRBJ2-1	few	TGCAGTGCTTATACTAGCGGGAGCTCCTACAATGAGCAGTTCTTC	CSAYTSGSSYNEQFF
-	TRBV30	TRBJ2-5	few	TGTGCCTGGAGTGTACGGGTGGGGACAGAGACCCAGTACTTC	CAWSVRVGTETQYF
TRBD1	TRBV4-2	TRBJ2-7	many	TGTGCCAGCAGCCAGAGTCACAGGGGTTGGGACGAGCAGTACTTC	CASSQSHRGWDEQYF
-	TRBV5-1	TRBJ2-7	-	TGCGCCAGCAGCTTGACTAGCTCCTACGAGGAGTACTTC	CASSLTSSYEEYF
TRBD1	TRBV2	TRBJ1-3	-	TGTGCCAGCGACAGGGGCCGCTCTGGAAACACCATATATTTT	CASDRGRSGNTIYF
-	TRBV29-1	TRBJ2-6	many	TGCAGCGTTGATGGCGGAGCTTACTCTGGGGCCAACGTCCTGACTTTC	CSVDGGAYSGANVLTF
TRBD1	TRBV4-3	TRBJ2-3	-	TGCGCCAGCAGGATGGGGACAGGACTCACAGATACGCAGTATTTT	CASRMGTGLTDTQYF
TRBD2	TRBV20-1	TRBJ2-2	few	TGCAGTGCTCTCCACCTATTAGCGGGAGGCCTGAACACCGGGGAGCTGTTTTTT	CSALHLLAGGLNTGELFF
TRBD2	TRBV11-1	TRBJ2-3	-	TGTGCCAGCGGGGGGGTAGACGACTCGAGGCTAGCGGCAATGGATACGCAGTATTTT	CASGGVDDSRLAAMDTQYF
TRBD1	TRBV9	TRBJ2-7	-	TGTGCCAGCAGCGTCGCAGACAGGGCCACCTACGAGCAGTACTTC	CASSVADRATYEQYF
TRBD1	TRBV4-3	TRBJ2-5	many	TGCGCCAGCAGCCAAGACAGGGGGCTGGAGACCCAGTACTTC	CASSQDRGLETQYF
-	TRBV12-3/TRBV12-4	TRBJ1-6	-	TGTGCCAGCACAGTGGGGTTCTCACCCCTCCACTTT	CASTVGFSPLHF
TRBD1	TRBV20-1	TRBJ1-5	few	TGCAGTGCTGGATCGCACAGGGGACTGGATCAGCCCCAGCATTTT	CSAGSHRGLDQPQHF
TRBD1	TRBV3-1	TRBJ1-2	few	TGTGCCAGCAGCCTCGGACAGGGCTCGAACTATGGCTACACCTTC	CASSLGQGSNYGYTF
-	TRBV12-3/TRBV12-4	TRBJ2-3	many	TGTGCCAGCAGTTTAGCCGTGTCTGTAGGCACAGATACGCAGTATTTT	CASSLAVSVGTDTQYF